This TCR beta chain was observed in a study of Ad26.COV2.S vaccination and SARS-CoV-2 variants. Overall study: In the COV1001 trial, the donor was in the Ad26.COV2.S arm. Intramuscular Ad26.COV2.S doses were given once or twice, 56 days apart.

Only in-frame clones appear in the TCRdb table, and some are missing; sequencing was by immunoSEQ multiplex PCR. This sample carries approximately 400,000 clones, 83% of them seen once, and the ten largest clones take about 7.1%. Treatment defined: about 20 received Ad26.COV2.S at low or high dose, single or two shots; 5 received placebo; per-sample allocation not given. Samples were taken on day 63 after the first vaccine or placebo injection. The sequencing used peripheral blood, collected in a trial of Ad26.COV2.S vaccine versus placebo. This sequence was found in a person between 18 and 65 years old who received the Ad26.COV2.S COVID-19 vaccine or a placebo.

CDR3 region: CAWSVTGQRNWEQYF. CDR3 DNA sequence: TGTGCCTGGAGTGTCACGGGACAGCGAAACTGGGAGCAGTACTTC. V and J are TRBV30 and TRBJ2-7; 7 bases align to TRBD1. Trimming cost V 0 bases and J 7 bases; bases outside gene matches: 12. The germline CDR1 and CDR2 sequences are GTSNPN and SVGIG (reference sequence). The CDR3 is 15 residues long. The full variable domain, rest sourced from reference TRBV30 and TRBJ2-7, is SQTIHQWPATLVQPVGSPLSLECTVEGTSNPNLYWYRQAAGRGLQLLFYSVGIGQISSEVPQNLSASRPQDRQFILSSKKLLLSDSGFYLCAWSVTGQRNWEQYFGPGTRLTVT.